The 27 T cell receptor beta chains listed next were all sequenced from one sample in a study of metastatic and nonmetastatic thyroid tumors. TCRdb re-processed the PCR reads through MiXCR. This sample carries about 5,200 clones, around a third of them seen once, and the ten largest clones take about 15%. Treatment of any kind had been given to no patient before thyroid surgery. The material sequenced was tumor tissue. These receptors were taken from a male donor with papillary thyroid cancer or a benign thyroid nodule (not recorded which). Some clones in this sample may be carry-over from other donors' samples.

The chain uses TRBV6-1 and TRBJ2-2; 7 bases fit TRBD2. Germline CDR1 and CDR2: MNHNS and SASEGT. This CDR3 has 15 amino acids. V dropped 4 bases and J dropped 6; count of bases not matched to a gene: 8. For the CDR3, the DNA is TGTGCCAGCAGTGTTTCGGCGGGGAGGGCCGGGGAGCTGTTTTTT. Encoded protein: CASSVSAGRAGELFF.

J is TRBJ1-4 and V is TRBV6-1, with TRBD1 as a possible D gene (5 bases). Trimming removed 7 bases at V and 5 bases at J, with 11 bases between. CDR1 and CDR2 (germline): MNHNS, SASEGT. This CDR3 has 13 residues. The CDR3 nucleotides read TGTGCCAGCATCGGGCAGGGAAATGAAAAACTGTTTTTT. This gives the protein CASIGQGNEKLFF.

The table lists this clone with a few counts. J is TRBJ1-1 and V is TRBV30, with D perhaps TRBD1 (5 bases). This CDR3 comprises 15 residues. Trimming pared 5 bases from V and 3 bases from J, leaving 19 bases between. The germline gives CDR1 GTSNPN, CDR2 SVGIG (reference sequence). The CDR3 here is CAWGRGDGVDTEAFF. In DNA form, the CDR3 reads TGTGCCTGGGGCCGGGGGGATGGGGTGGACACTGAAGCTTTCTTT.

By sample share, this clone is large (0.1 to 1%). The rearrangement links TRBV20-1 to TRBJ1-2; 7 nucleotides align to TRBD1. V shed 6 bases and J 8 bases; nucleotides not matched to a gene: 12. The length of the CDR3 is 13 residues. In germline, CDR1 is DFQATT, CDR2 SNEGSKA (reference sequence). The CDR3 sequence: CSALLEGARGYTF. In DNA, the CDR3 is TGCAGTGCACTACTCGAGGGGGCGAGGGGCTACACCTTC.

The chain is built from TRBV5-1 and TRBJ1-1; 7 positions agree with TRBD1. This CDR3 region has 13 residues. The V gene's germline CDR1 is SGHRS and CDR2 YFSETQ. The V segment lost 0 bases and the J segment 11 bases; nucleotides outside the gene matches: 7. The CDR3 DNA follows: TGCGCCAGCAGCTTGGAGACAGGGTTTGTGGCTTTCTTT. Amino acids: CASSLETGFVAFF.

In its sample, this clone was seen once. The V gene is TRBV5-1, the J gene TRBJ1-2; possible D gene TRBD1, 6 bases. Germline CDR1 is SGHRS and CDR2 is YFSETQ. There are 13 residues in the CDR3. V was cut by 5 bases and J by 4 bases, with 12 bases left in between. The CDR3 nucleotides read TGCGCCAGCAGTATGGGGGGGCCCTATGGCTACACCTTC. This gives the protein CASSMGGPYGYTF.

This clone has only a few counts. This chain uses TRBV27 with TRBJ2-2; D uncertain. With 3 bases removed from V and 5 bases from J, the gap between germline ends came to 7 bases. Germline-derived CDR1 and CDR2 are MNHEY and SMNVEV (reference sequence). The CDR3 length is 13 residues. CDR3 nucleotide sequence: TGTGCCAGCAGTTTCCAAGGGACCGGGGAGCTGTTTTTT. This encodes CASSFQGTGELFF.

The rearrangement uses TRBV20-1 and TRBJ2-7, with 7 bases identical to TRBD1. From germline, CDR1 is DFQATT and CDR2 SNEGSKA (reference sequence). This CDR3 region has 14 residues. The V gene end was trimmed by 3 bases and the J gene end by 4 bases; junction bases not matched to a gene: 9. CDR3 region: CSASPTGFRYEQYF. The CDR3 region has the DNA TGCAGTGCTAGCCCGACAGGGTTCCGGTACGAGCAGTACTTC.

The V gene is TRBV11-3, the J gene TRBJ1-1; no reliable D call. Trimming stripped 0 bases from V and 1 base from J, with 6 bases between. The CDR3 has 14 residues. CDR1 is SGHNT, CDR2 YENEEA, per germline. The CDR3 loop reads CASSLDIRNTEAFF. CDR3 bases: TGTGCCAGCAGCTTAGATATCAGGAACACTGAAGCTTTCTTT.

By proportion, this clone is large. CDR3 nucleotide sequence: TGCGCCAGCAGCGTTACCGAGGACAGCTTCACAGATACGCAGTATTTT. Translated, it gives CASSVTEDSFTDTQYF. The rearrangement uses TRBV5-1 and TRBJ2-3; D possibly corresponds to TRBD1 (6 bases). Germline assignment: CDR1 SGHRS and CDR2 YFSETQ. The CDR3 consists of 16 residues. V was trimmed by 4 bases and J by 2 bases, leaving 17 bases between them.

This clone has more than one count but fewer than ten. The gene calls are TRBV27 and TRBJ2-7, with a weak D call TRBD2 (5 bases). Germline V gene sequence: CDR1 MNHEY, CDR2 SMNVEV (reference sequence). CDR3 size: 14 residues. V was clipped by 7 bases and J by 2 bases, with 15 bases between them. CDR3 region: CASKPLATTYEQYF. CDR3 nucleotides: TGTGCCAGCAAGCCCCTAGCTACGACCTACGAGCAGTACTTC.

The V gene is TRBV6-6, the J gene TRBJ1-1; D gene unclear. This CDR3 has 15 amino acids. Between the trimmed V and J ends, which lost 0 bases and 3 bases, there was a span of 11 bases. Germline CDR1 is MNHNY and CDR2 is SVGAGI (reference sequence). The CDR3 region has the DNA TGTGCCAGCAGTTACTCCGACATTGGGTACACTGAAGCTTTCTTT. It translates to CASSYSDIGYTEAFF.

This rearrangement joins TRBV6-6 to TRBJ1-2, with a possible D match to TRBD1 (6 bases). Looked up from germline, CDR1 is MNHNY and CDR2 is SVGAGI (reference sequence). Deletions cut 5 bases from V and 6 bases from J, with 13 bases between. CDR3 length equals 13 residues. The CDR3 DNA is TGTGCCAGCAGTCGACAGGCGCGCGATGGCTACACCTTC. Translation: CASSRQARDGYTF.

This sequence joins TRBV7-2 and TRBJ1-2, with TRBD1 matching over 10 bases. V shed 5 bases, J shed 8 bases, and the junction held 5 bases outside the gene matches. Looked up from germline, CDR1 is SGHTA and CDR2 is FQGNSA. The CDR3 contains 13 residues. CDR3 sequence reads: CASSPDRGQGYTF. Here the CDR3 DNA reads TGTGCCAGCAGCCCAGACAGGGGGCAAGGCTACACCTTC.

The chain combines TRBV20-1 with TRBJ2-3; D is unresolved. Germline V gene sequence: CDR1 DFQATT, CDR2 SNEGSKA (reference sequence). The CDR3 has 13 residues. Trimming removed 6 bases at V and 2 bases at J, with 12 bases between. The CDR3 DNA reads as TGCAGTGCGGAAAACGCCATCACAGATACGCAGTATTTT. Protein product: CSAENAITDTQYF.

This rearrangement joins TRBV7-2 to TRBJ2-7; tentatively, D is TRBD2 (6 bases). This CDR3 is built from 14 residues. Germline loops: CDR1 SGHTA, CDR2 FQGNSA. Deletions cut 5 bases from V and 2 bases from J, with 13 bases between. CDR3 region: CASSPGLAPYEQYF. CDR3 coding DNA: TGTGCCAGCAGCCCGGGGCTAGCGCCCTACGAGCAGTACTTC.

CDR3 nucleotide sequence: TGCAGTGCTAGAGATCGAAGAACCACAGGGGAATACGAGCAGTACTTC. Amino acids: CSARDRRTTGEYEQYF. The rearrangement joins TRBV20-1 to TRBJ2-7, with 7 bases lining up with TRBD1. The CDR3 contains 16 residues. Trimming removed 0 bases from V and 4 bases from J; junction bases left unmatched: 12. The germline CDR1 and CDR2 sequences are DFQATT and SNEGSKA (reference sequence).

By its share, this clone is medium-sized. The chain has TRBV18 and TRBJ2-1; possibly TRBD1 for D (6 bases). This CDR3 is built from 14 residues. Trimming took off 3 bases at V and 5 bases at J, with 11 bases between the two ends. Germline V gene lookup returns CDR1 KGHSH and CDR2 LQKENI. The CDR3 loop is CASSPGQNNNEQFF. Written as DNA, the CDR3 is TGTGCCAGCTCACCTGGACAGAATAACAATGAGCAGTTCTTC.

In this sample, this clone is medium-sized (0.01 to 0.1%). The chain combines TRBV7-2 with TRBJ2-1; TRBD2 agrees at 16 bases. This CDR3 spans 16 amino acids. The V gene's germline CDR1 is SGHTA and CDR2 FQGNSA. With 8 bases clipped from V and 14 bases from J, the junction kept 15 bases outside the gene matches. The chain's CDR3 is CASPKAGLAGGPLEFF. The CDR3 DNA follows: TGTGCCAGCCCGAAAGCGGGACTAGCGGGGGGGCCGTTGGAGTTCTTC.

V usage is TRBV6-1 and J usage is TRBJ1-2; maybe TRBD1 (6 bases). The V end lost 7 bases, the J end lost 4 bases, and 13 bases lay between the germline ends. The CDR3 sequence is 13 residues long. In germline, CDR1 is MNHNS, CDR2 SASEGT. CDR3 coding DNA: TGTGCCAGCACGGGTGGGGGGCCCTATGGCTACACCTTC. Amino acids: CASTGGGPYGYTF.

This clone was observed many times. The chain is built from TRBV28 and TRBJ2-7; D is unclear. The V and J ends lost 7 bases and 1 base respectively, with 11 bases between them. CDR1 is MDHEN, CDR2 SYDVKM, per germline. There are 13 residues in the CDR3. The CDR3 region is CASKFPRSYEQYF. In nucleotides, the CDR3 is TGTGCCAGCAAGTTCCCCCGGTCCTACGAGCAGTACTTC.

This clone is large by share. This sequence joins TRBV13 and TRBJ1-5, with 7 bases aligning to TRBD1. V shed 4 bases, J shed 5 bases, and the junction held 8 bases outside the gene matches. Germline CDR1 is PRHDT and CDR2 is FYEKMQ (reference sequence). The CDR3 contains 15 residues. The CDR3 DNA is TGTGCCAGCAGCTATAAGGGGACAGAAGATCAGCCCCAGCATTTT. It codes for CASSYKGTEDQPQHF. The entire variable domain, with the rest obtained from reference TRBV13 and TRBJ1-5, is as follows: AAGVIQSPRHLIKEKRETATLKCYPIPRHDTVYWYQQGPGQDPQFLISFYEKMQSDKGSIPDRFSAQQFSDYHSELNMSSLELGDSALYFCASSYKGTEDQPQHFGDGTRLSIL.

The chain couples TRBV4-1 to TRBJ2-1; 8 nucleotides agree with TRBD1. The germline V gene encodes CDR1 MGHRA and CDR2 YSYEKL. V trimming: 0 bases; J trimming: 8 bases; junction bases outside the gene matches: 9. This CDR3 has 16 amino acids. CDR3 DNA sequence: TGCGCCAGCAGCCAAGACGACAGGGGTGTTTATTATGAGCAGTTCTTC. It translates to CASSQDDRGVYYEQFF.

This clone qualifies as medium-sized. The DNA of the CDR3 is TGTGCCTGGAGTGTGGGGAGCCTTAGCAATCAGCCCCAGCATTTT. It encodes CAWSVGSLSNQPQHF. V usage is TRBV30 and J usage is TRBJ1-5; D is ambiguous. The CDR3 sequence is 15 residues long. Germline CDR1 reads GTSNPN; CDR2 reads SVGIG (reference sequence). V gave up 0 bases and J gave up 0 bases, with 9 bases separating them.

This chain links TRBV6-2 or TRBV6-3 with TRBJ2-7; the D is unclear. The CDR3 consists of 14 residues. V lost 0 bases and J lost 5, with 11 bases in between. Germline V CDR1 and CDR2: MNHEY, SVGEGT. The DNA of the CDR3 is TGTGCCAGCAGTTACTCAGATAGGATGAACGAGCAGTACTTC. Amino acids: CASSYSDRMNEQYF.

Comments on this clone: Other DNA sequences in this specimen translate into the identical CDR3. The gene calls are TRBV9 and TRBJ2-1; D not certain. This CDR3 contains 15 residues. V dropped 0 bases and J dropped 2 bases, with 9 bases sitting between them. Germline V CDR1 and CDR2: SGDLS, YYNGEE. CDR3 nucleotide sequence: TGTGCCAGCAGCGTAGCGAGCGACCCCTACAATGAGCAGTTCTTC. As protein: CASSVASDPYNEQFF. The full variable domain, in which reference TRBV9 and TRBJ2-1 provide the parts outside the CDR3, is DSGVTQTPKHLITATGQRVTLRCSPRSGDLSVYWYQQSLDQGLQFLIQYYNGEERAKGNILERFSAQQFPDLHSELNLSSLELGDSALYFCASSVASDPYNEQFFGPGTRLTVL.

At least ten counts were recorded for this clone. This sequence may be a read error, since a much larger clone differs from it by one base. The chain carries TRBV7-8 and TRBJ2-2, with D possibly TRBD2 on 5 matching bases. The CDR3 contains 15 residues. Germline lookup yields CDR1 SGHVS and CDR2 FQNEAQ. CDR3 sequence reads: CASSLIQRNTGELLF. The CDR3 DNA is TGTGCCAGCAGCTTAATACAGAGGAACACCGGGGAGCTGTTGTTT.